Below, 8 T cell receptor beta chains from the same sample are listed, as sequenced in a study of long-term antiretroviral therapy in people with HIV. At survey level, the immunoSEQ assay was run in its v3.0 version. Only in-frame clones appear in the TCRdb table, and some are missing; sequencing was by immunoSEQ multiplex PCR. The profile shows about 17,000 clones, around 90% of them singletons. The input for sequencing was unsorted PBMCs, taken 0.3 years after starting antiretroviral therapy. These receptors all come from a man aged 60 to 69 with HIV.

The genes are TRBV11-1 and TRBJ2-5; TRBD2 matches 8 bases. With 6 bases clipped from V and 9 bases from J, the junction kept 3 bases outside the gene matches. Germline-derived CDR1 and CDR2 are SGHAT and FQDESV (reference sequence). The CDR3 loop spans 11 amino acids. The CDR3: CASRAGGPQYF. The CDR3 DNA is TGTGCCAGCAGGGCGGGGGGCCCCCAGTACTTC.

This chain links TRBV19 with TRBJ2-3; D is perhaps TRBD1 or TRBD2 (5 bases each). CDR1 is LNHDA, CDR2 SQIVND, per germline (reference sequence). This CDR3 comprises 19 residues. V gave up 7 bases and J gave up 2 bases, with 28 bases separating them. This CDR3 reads CASTTRQNVPGSTTDTQYF. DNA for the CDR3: TGTGCCAGTACTACGCGACAGAACGTACCGGGGTCGACCACAGATACGCAGTATTTT.

CDR3 DNA sequence: TGCGCCAGCAGTGGGGCTAGCTCCTACAATGAGCAGTTCTTC. Translated: CASSGASSYNEQFF. The chain uses TRBV10-1 and TRBJ2-1; D remains ambiguous. V lost 4 bases, J lost 0 bases, and 7 bases lay in between. Germline-derived CDR1 and CDR2 are WNHNN and SYGVQD (reference sequence). The CDR3 has 14 amino acids.

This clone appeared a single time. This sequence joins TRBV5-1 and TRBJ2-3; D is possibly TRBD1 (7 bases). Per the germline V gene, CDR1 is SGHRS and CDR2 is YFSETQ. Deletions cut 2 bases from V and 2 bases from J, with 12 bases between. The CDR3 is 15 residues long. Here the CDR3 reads CASSFGGGNTDTQYF. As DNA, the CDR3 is TGCGCCAGCAGCTTCGGAGGGGGCAACACAGATACGCAGTATTTT.

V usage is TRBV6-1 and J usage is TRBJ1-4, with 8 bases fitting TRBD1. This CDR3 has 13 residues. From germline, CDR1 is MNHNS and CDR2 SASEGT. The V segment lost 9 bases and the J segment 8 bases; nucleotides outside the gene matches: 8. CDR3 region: CASDRGAEEKLFF. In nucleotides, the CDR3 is TGTGCCAGTGACAGGGGCGCTGAAGAAAAACTGTTTTTT.

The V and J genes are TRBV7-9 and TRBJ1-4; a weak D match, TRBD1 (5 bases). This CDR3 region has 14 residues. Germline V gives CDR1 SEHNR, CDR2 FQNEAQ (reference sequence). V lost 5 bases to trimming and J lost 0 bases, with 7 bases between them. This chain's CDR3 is CASSPGATNEKLFF. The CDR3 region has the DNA TGTGCCAGCAGCCCGGGGGCAACTAATGAAAAACTGTTTTTT.

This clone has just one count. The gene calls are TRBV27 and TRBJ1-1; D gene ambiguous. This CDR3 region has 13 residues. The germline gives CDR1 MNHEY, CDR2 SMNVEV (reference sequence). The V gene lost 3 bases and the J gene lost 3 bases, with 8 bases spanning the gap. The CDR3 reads CASSLGPDTEAFF. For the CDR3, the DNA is TGTGCCAGCAGTTTGGGTCCGGACACTGAAGCTTTCTTT.

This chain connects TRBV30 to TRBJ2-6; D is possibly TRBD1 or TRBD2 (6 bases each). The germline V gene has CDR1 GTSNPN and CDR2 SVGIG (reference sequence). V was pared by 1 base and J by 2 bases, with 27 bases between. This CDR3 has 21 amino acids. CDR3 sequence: CAWSALFIRDSRDTGANVLTF. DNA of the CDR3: TGTGCCTGGAGTGCGCTCTTTATCCGGGACTCACGGGACACTGGGGCCAACGTCCTGACTTTC.